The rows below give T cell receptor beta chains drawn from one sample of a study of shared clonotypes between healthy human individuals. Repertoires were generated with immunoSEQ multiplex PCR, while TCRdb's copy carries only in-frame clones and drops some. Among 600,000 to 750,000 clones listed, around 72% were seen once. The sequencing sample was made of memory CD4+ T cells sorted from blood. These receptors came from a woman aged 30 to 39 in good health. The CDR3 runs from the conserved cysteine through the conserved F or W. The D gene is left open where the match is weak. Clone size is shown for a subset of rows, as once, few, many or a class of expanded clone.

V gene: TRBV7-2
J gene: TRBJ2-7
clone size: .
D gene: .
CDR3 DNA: TGTGCCAGCAGCTTAGATTCAGCAGGAATCTCCTACGAGCAGTACTTC
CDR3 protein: CASSLDSAGISYEQYF

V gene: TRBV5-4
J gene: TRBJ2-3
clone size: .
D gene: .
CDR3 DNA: TGTGCCAGCAGCCAGTACCGGGGCGTAAGCACAGATACGCAGTATTTT
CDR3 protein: CASSQYRGVSTDTQYF

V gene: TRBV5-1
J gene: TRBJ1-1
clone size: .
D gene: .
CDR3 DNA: TGCGCCAGCAGCCCGGATCAATCCACTGAAGCTTTCTTT
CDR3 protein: CASSPDQSTEAFF

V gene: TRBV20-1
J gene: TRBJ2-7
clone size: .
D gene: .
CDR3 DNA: TGCAGTGCCAATGACGAGCAGTACTTC
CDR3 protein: CSANDEQYF

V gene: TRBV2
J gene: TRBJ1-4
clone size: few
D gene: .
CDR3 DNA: TGTGCCAGCAGGCCTTTAGGAGGAACTAATGAAAAACTGTTTTTT
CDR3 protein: CASRPLGGTNEKLFF

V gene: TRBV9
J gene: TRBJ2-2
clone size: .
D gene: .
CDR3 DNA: TGTGCCAGCAGCGTAGACATAGGGTCCACCGGGGAGCTGTTTTTT
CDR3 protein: CASSVDIGSTGELFF

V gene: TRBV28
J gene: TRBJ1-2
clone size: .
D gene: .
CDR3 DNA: TGTGCCAGCAGTTTATTGTCAGGGAACTATGGCTACACCTTC
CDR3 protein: CASSLLSGNYGYTF

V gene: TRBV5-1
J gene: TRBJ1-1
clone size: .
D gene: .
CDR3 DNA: TGCGCCAGCAGCTTGGTTCAGGGGATGAACACTGAAGCTTTCTTT
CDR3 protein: CASSLVQGMNTEAFF

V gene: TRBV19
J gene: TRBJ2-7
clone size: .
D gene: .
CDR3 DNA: TGTGCCAGTAGTATGGATCAGACCTACGAGCAGTACTTC
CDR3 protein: CASSMDQTYEQYF

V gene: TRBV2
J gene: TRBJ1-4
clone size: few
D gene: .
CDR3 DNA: TGTGCCACTTCCGCGACGGGTAATGAAAAACTGTTTTTT
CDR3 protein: CATSATGNEKLFF

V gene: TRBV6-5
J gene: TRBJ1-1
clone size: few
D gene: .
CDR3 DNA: TGTGCCAGCAGTTACTCGGGGGCTTGGGACACTGAAGCTTTCTTT
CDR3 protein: CASSYSGAWDTEAFF

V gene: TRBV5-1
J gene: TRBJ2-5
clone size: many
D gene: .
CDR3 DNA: TGCGCCAGCAGCTGGGGACACAGCCAAGAGACCCAGTACTTC
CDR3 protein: CASSWGHSQETQYF

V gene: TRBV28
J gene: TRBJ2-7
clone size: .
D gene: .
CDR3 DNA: TGTGCCAGCAGTTTAATTGCGGGTCTGGCCTACGAGCAGTACTTC
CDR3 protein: CASSLIAGLAYEQYF

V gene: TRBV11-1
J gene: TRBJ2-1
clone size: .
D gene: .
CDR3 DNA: TGTGCCAGCAGCCCCGGGACTCCTTCGAGCTCCTACAATGAGCAGTTCTTC
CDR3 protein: CASSPGTPSSSYNEQFF

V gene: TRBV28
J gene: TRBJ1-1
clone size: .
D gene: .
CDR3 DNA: TGTGCCAGCAGTTTAAGTCAGAAGAACACTGAAGCTTTCTTT
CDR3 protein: CASSLSQKNTEAFF

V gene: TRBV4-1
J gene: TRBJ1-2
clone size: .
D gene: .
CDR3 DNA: TGCGCCAGCAGCCAAGAAAGGTCGCGGTACAACTATGGCTACACCTTC
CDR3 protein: CASSQERSRYNYGYTF

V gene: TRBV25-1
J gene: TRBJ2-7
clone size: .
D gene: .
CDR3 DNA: TGTGCCAGCAGTGGTTACGAGCGGCAGTACTTC
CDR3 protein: CASSGYERQYF

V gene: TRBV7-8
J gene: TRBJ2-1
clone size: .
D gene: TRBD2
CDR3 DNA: TGTGCCAGCAGCTCCGCCCTAGCGGGAGAATACAATGAGCAGTTCTTC
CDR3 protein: CASSSALAGEYNEQFF

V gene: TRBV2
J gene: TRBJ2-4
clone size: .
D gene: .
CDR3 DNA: TGTGCCACCCCTCGGCAGGGCGGGCGCATTCAGTACTTC
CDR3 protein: CATPRQGGRIQYF

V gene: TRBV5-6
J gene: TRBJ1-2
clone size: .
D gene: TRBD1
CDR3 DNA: TGTGCCAGCAGCTTGTTATACAGGGGGCGCGACTATGGCTACACCTTC
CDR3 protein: CASSLLYRGRDYGYTF

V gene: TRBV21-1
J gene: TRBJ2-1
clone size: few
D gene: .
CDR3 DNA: TGTGCCAGCCGAATGACAGGGGGCCATCCCCTGAATGAGCAGTTCTTC
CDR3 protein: CASRMTGGHPLNEQFF

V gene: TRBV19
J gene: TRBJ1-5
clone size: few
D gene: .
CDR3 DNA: TGTGCCAGTAGTATTAGTCCACTCCCATCAAATCAGCCCCAGCATTTT
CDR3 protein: CASSISPLPSNQPQHF

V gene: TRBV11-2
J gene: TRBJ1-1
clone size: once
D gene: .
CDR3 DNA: TGTGCCAGCAGCTCGTTGGGCGCAGGGAACACTGAAGCTTTCTTT
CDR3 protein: CASSSLGAGNTEAFF

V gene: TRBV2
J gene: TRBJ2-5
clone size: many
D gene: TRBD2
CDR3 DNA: TGTGCCAGCGCGAGGCGGGAGGGCCAGGAGACCCAGTACTTC
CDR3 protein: CASARREGQETQYF

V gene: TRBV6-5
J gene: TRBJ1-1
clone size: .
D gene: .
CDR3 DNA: TGTGCCAGCAGTTACTCGGGACACCTGAACACTGAAGCTTTCTTT
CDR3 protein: CASSYSGHLNTEAFF

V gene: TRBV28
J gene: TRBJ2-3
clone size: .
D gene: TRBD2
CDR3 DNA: TGTGCCAGCAGCCGGAGCGGGACTAGCACAGATACGCAGTATTTT
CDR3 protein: CASSRSGTSTDTQYF

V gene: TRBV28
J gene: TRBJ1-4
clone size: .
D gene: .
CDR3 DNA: TGTGCCGCAGGACGGGGGAGAGAAAAACTGTTTTTT
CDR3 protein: CAAGRGREKLFF

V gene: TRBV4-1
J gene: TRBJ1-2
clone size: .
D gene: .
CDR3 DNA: TGCGCCAGCAGCCGAACGACGGAATATGGCTACACCTTC
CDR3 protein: CASSRTTEYGYTF

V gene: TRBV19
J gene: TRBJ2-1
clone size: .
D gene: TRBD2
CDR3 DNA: TGTGCCAGTAGTGCGACGGGACTAGCAGACAATGAGCAGTTCTTC
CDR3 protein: CASSATGLADNEQFF

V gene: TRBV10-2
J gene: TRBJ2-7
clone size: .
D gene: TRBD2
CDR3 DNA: TGCGCCAGCAGGCCCCGCGTTTCACTAGCGGGGAGCAACCAGCAGTACTTC
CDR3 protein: CASRPRVSLAGSNQQYF

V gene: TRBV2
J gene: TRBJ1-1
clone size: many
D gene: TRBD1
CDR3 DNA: TGTGCCAGCAGTCCAACAGGGGGCTTGAACACTGAAGCTTTCTTT
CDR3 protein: CASSPTGGLNTEAFF

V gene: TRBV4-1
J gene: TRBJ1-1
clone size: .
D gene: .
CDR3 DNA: TGCGCCAGCAGCCAACTCCTTAGTTCCTTCAACGCTTTCTTT
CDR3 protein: CASSQLLSSFNAFF

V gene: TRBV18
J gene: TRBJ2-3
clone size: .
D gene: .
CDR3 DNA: TGTGCCAGCTCACCACCGGCTCGATCGGGAGATACGCAGTATTTT
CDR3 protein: CASSPPARSGDTQYF

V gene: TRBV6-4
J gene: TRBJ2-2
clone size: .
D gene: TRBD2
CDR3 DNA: TGTGCCAAGGGGACTAGCGGGAATACCGGGGAGCTGTTTTTT
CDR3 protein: CAKGTSGNTGELFF

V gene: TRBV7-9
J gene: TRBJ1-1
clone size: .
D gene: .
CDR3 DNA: TGTGCCAGCAGCCCCCCCCCGGGGAACACTGAAGCTTTCTTT
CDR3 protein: CASSPPPGNTEAFF

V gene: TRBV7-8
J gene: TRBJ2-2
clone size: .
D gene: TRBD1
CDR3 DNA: TGTGCCAGCAGCGAGATACCAGGGGGCACCGGGGAGCTGTTTTTT
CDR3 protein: CASSEIPGGTGELFF

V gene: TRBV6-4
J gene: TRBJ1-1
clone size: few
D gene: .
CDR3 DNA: TGTGCCAGCAGTGATGAAGGCGTAGGCTTACCGGACACTGAAGCTTTCTTT
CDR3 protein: CASSDEGVGLPDTEAFF

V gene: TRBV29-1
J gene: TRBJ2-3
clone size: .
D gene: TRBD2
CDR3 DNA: TGCAGCGTCCTCGATTACGGTAGCGGGAGCGGAATAGATACGCAGTATTTT
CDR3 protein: CSVLDYGSGSGIDTQYF

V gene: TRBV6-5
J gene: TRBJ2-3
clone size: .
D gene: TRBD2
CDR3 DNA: TGTGCCAGCAGTTACCTCAGGGCGGGAGGTAGGGATACGCAGTATTTT
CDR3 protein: CASSYLRAGGRDTQYF

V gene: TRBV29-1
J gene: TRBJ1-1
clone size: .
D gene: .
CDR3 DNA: TGCAGCGGAGACAAAAAGAACACTGAAGCTTTCTTT
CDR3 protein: CSGDKKNTEAFF

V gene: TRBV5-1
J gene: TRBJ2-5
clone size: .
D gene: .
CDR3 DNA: TGCGCCAGCAGCTACACCCGGGGGTTGGGGGAGACCCAGTACTTC
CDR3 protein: CASSYTRGLGETQYF

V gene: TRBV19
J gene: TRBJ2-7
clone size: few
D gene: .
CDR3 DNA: TGTGCCAGTAGTATATTGGCTAGCGCAGGCTACGAGCAGTACTTC
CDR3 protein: CASSILASAGYEQYF

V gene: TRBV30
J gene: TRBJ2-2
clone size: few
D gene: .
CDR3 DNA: TGTGCCTGGAGTCCCAAGGGGACCGGGGAGCTGTTTTTT
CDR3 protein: CAWSPKGTGELFF

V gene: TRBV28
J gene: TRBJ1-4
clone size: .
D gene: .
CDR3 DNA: TGTGCCAGCAGTTTTGAGGGTAGTGTTGAAAAACTGTTTTTT
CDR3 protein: CASSFEGSVEKLFF

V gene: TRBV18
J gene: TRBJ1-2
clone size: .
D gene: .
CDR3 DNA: TGTGCCAGCTCATATGACCAGGACAGTGCCACTAACTATGGCTACACCTTC
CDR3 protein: CASSYDQDSATNYGYTF

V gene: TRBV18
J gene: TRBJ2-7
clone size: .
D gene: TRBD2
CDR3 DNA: TGTGCCAGCTCACCACAGGCTAGCGGGACCTACGAGCAGTACTTC
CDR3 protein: CASSPQASGTYEQYF

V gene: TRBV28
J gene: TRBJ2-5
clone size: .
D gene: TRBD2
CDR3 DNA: TGTGCCAGCAGACCCCAGAGACTAGCGCGGGAGACCCAGTACTTC
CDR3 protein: CASRPQRLARETQYF

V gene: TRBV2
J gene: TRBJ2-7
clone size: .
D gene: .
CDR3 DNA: TGTGCCAGCAGTCTAGGGCTAGCCAAGCAGTACTTC
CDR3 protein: CASSLGLAKQYF

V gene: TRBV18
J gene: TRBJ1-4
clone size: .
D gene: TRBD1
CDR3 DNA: TGTGCCAGCTCAGTCGGACAGGGGGGTGAAAAACTGTTTTTT
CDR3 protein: CASSVGQGGEKLFF

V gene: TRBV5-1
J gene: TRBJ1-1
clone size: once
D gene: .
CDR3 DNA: TGCGCCAGCAGCTTGGCCGTCGTCTCCACTGAAGCTTTCTTT
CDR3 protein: CASSLAVVSTEAFF

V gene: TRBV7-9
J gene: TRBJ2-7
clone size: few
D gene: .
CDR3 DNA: TGTGCCAGCAGCCGTTACTTGGACGGTACCTACGAGCAGTACTTC
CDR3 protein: CASSRYLDGTYEQYF

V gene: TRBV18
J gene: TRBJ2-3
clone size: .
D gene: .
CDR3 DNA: TGTGCCAGCTCACCCCCTGTGGGGGCTGGATCAGATACGCAGTATTTT
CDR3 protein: CASSPPVGAGSDTQYF

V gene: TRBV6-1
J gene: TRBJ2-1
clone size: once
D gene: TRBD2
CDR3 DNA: TGTGCCAGCAGTGATATAGCGGGGGTCTCCTCCAATGAGCAGTTCTTC
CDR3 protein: CASSDIAGVSSNEQFF

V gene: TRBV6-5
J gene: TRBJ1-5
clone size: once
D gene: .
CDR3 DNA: TGTGCCAGCAGTTATACAAGGGTTGATGAGCCCCAGCATTTT
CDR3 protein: CASSYTRVDEPQHF

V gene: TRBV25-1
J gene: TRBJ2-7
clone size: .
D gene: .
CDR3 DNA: TGTGCCAGCACTTCCTCGGACGGCCCGAGCTCCTACGAGCAGTACTTC
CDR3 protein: CASTSSDGPSSYEQYF

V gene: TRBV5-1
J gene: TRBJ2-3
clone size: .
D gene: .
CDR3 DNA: TGCGCCAGCAGCTTGGTCAACAGGGTGGGCACGCAGTATTTT
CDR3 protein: CASSLVNRVGTQYF

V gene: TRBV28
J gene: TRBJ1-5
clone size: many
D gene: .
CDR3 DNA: TGTGCCAGCAGCTTGACAGGAGCTAGCAATCAGCCCCAGCATTTT
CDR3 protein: CASSLTGASNQPQHF